What follows are 19 T cell receptor beta chains derived from one specimen sequenced in a study of T cells in Graves' hyperthyroidism and ophthalmopathy. Amplification of TCR beta CDR3 regions was performed using RNA transcripts as template. Using the HTBI primer set, a first-round RT-PCR was run on the TCR CDR3. Each CDR3 protein gets one entry after TCRdb re-called the multiplex PCR reads with MiXCR. The sample gives under 650,000 distinct CDR3 sequences, about 16% of which show up once; 3% to 4% is in the top ten. The sequenced sample was blood. The receptors come from a young woman with Graves' hyperthyroidism.

This clonotype was observed at least ten times. The chain employs TRBV28 and TRBJ1-2; TRBD1 is a possible D gene (5 bases). The V and J ends lost 6 bases and 4 bases respectively, with 18 bases between them. This CDR3 comprises 15 residues. CDR1 and CDR2 from the germline V gene are MDHEN and SYDVKM. This CDR3 is CASRPEEGRTYGYTF. CDR3 nucleotides: TGTGCCAGCAGACCAGAGGAGGGACGGACCTATGGCTACACCTTC.

This clonotype has a count of ten or more. The rearrangement links TRBV18 to TRBJ1-1, with no clear D. This CDR3 has 13 amino acids. The V gene lost 2 bases and the J gene lost 3 bases, with 7 bases spanning the gap. Germline assignment: CDR1 KGHSH and CDR2 LQKENI. Here the CDR3 reads CASSPSRDTEAFF. The CDR3 nucleotides read TGTGCCAGCTCACCATCCCGCGACACTGAAGCTTTCTTT.

This clonotype was detected many times. This chain joins TRBV28 and TRBJ2-1; no firm D call. V was cut by 5 bases and J by 0 bases, with 14 bases left in between. This CDR3 region has 16 residues. Germline V CDR1 and CDR2: MDHEN, SYDVKM. The CDR3 DNA follows: TGTGCCAGCAGTGACCAGGTTGGGTTCTCCTACAATGAGCAGTTCTTC. Translated: CASSDQVGFSYNEQFF.

This clonotype occurred a few times. V gene TRBV6-1 combines with J gene TRBJ2-3; 9 bases fit TRBD1. V lost 7 bases and J lost 1; bases outside the gene matches: 6. This CDR3 comprises 15 residues. Germline V lookup: CDR1 MNHNS, CDR2 SASEGT. The CDR3: CASIKDRGGTDTQYF. The CDR3 DNA reads TGTGCCAGCATAAAGGACAGGGGCGGCACAGATACGCAGTATTTT.

This rearrangement joins TRBV20-1 to TRBJ2-6, with 9 bases that match TRBD2. V dropped 0 bases and J dropped 2; count of bases not matched to a gene: 2. The CDR3 sequence is 16 residues long. The germline gives CDR1 DFQATT, CDR2 SNEGSKA (reference sequence). Here the CDR3 reads CSAREGLAAGANVLTF. For the CDR3, the DNA is TGCAGTGCTAGAGAGGGACTAGCCGCTGGGGCCAACGTCCTGACTTTC.

This clonotype was recorded at least ten times. The rearrangement links TRBV28 to TRBJ1-1, with TRBD1 as a possible D gene (5 bases). The germline gives CDR1 MDHEN, CDR2 SYDVKM. The CDR3 runs to 13 residues. The V end lost 6 bases, the J end lost 8 bases, and 16 bases lay between the germline ends. Written as DNA, the CDR3 is TGTGCCAGCAGCATGAGGGGACGGACCGAAGCTTTCTTT. Amino acids: CASSMRGRTEAFF.

Ten or more counts support this clonotype. This rearrangement joins TRBV11-3 to TRBJ2-1; D may be TRBD2 (6 bases). V was shortened by 7 bases and J by 7 bases, with 20 bases between the two germline ends. Germline V lookup: CDR1 SGHNT, CDR2 YENEEA. CDR3 length: 15 residues. This chain's CDR3 is CASTNPAGTPNEQFF. CDR3 DNA: TGTGCCAGCACAAACCCGGCGGGAACCCCGAATGAGCAGTTCTTC. Filled out from reference TRBV11-3 and TRBJ2-1, the complete variable domain reads EAGVVQSPRYKIIEKKQPVAFWCNPISGHNTLYWYLQNLGQGPELLIRYENEEAVDDSQLPKDRFSAERLKGVDSTLKIQPAELGDSAVYLCASTNPAGTPNEQFFGPGTRLTVL.

The CDR3 here is CASSLWDRSSYEQYF. CDR3 bases: TGTGCCAGCAGTCTCTGGGACAGGAGCTCCTACGAGCAGTACTTC. This chain connects TRBV28 to TRBJ2-7; 8 bases match TRBD1. J was trimmed by 0 bases and V by 5 bases; bases with no gene match: 6. Germline V CDR1 and CDR2: MDHEN, SYDVKM. CDR3 length: 15 residues.

The chain employs TRBV7-9 and TRBJ2-1, with no clear D. Germline loops: CDR1 SEHNR, CDR2 FQNEAQ (reference sequence). The CDR3 runs 16 residues. V was clipped by 1 base and J by 1 base, with 11 bases between them. The CDR3 region is CASSLVTAPSYNEQFF. The CDR3, as DNA: TGTGCCAGCAGCTTAGTTACCGCACCGTCCTACAATGAGCAGTTCTTC.

The genes are TRBV9 and TRBJ2-3; TRBD2 aligns across 7 bases. The J segment lost 1 base and the V segment lost 1 base, leaving 6 bases of the junction unmatched. The CDR3 loop spans 16 amino acids. Germline V gives CDR1 SGDLS, CDR2 YYNGEE. In DNA form, the CDR3 reads TGTGCCAGCAGCGTATACGGGAGGCACGGCACAGATACGCAGTATTTT. Translation: CASSVYGRHGTDTQYF.

This clonotype was detected only a few times. The V and J genes are TRBV20-1 and TRBJ1-2; 7 positions agree with TRBD1. Losses at the gene ends were 0 bases for V and 8 bases for J; bases not matched to a gene: 18. In germline, CDR1 is DFQATT, CDR2 SNEGSKA (reference sequence). CDR3 length equals 17 residues. CDR3: CSARDIKEGQQNPGYTF. The CDR3 DNA reads as TGCAGTGCTAGAGATATCAAAGAGGGACAGCAAAACCCCGGCTACACCTTC.

The V call is TRBV5-1, the J call TRBJ1-1; possible D gene TRBD1, 6 bases. Trimming pared 5 bases from V and 5 bases from J, leaving 16 bases between. The CDR3 is 14 amino acids. Germline CDR1 and CDR2: SGHRS and YFSETQ. In nucleotides, the CDR3 is TGCGCCAGCAGGCGTCGTCAGGGGCGGACTGAAGCTTTCTTT. This codes for CASRRRQGRTEAFF.

The rearrangement links TRBV11-2 to TRBJ1-6; D is uncertain. The germline gives CDR1 SGHAT, CDR2 FQNNGV. The CDR3 length is 15 residues. With 0 bases removed from V and 10 bases from J, the gap between germline ends came to 13 bases. The CDR3 nucleotides are TGTGCCAGCAGCTTAGATGAGTACGGAGGATCACCCCTCCACTTT. This gives the protein CASSLDEYGGSPLHF.

This chain links TRBV30 with TRBJ1-4; D might be TRBD1 (5 bases). Germline V CDR1 and CDR2: GTSNPN, SVGIG (reference sequence). The CDR3 extends over 12 amino acids. CDR3 sequence: CVGTFGNEKLFF. The DNA for the CDR3 is TGTGTAGGGACCTTTGGAAATGAAAAACTGTTTTTT.

This clonotype came up a few times. This chain connects TRBV24-1 to TRBJ1-5, with unresolved D. This CDR3 contains 15 residues. Germline lookup yields CDR1 KGHDR and CDR2 SFDVKD. With 12 bases removed from V and 0 bases from J, the gap between germline ends came to 17 bases. The CDR3 is CARLGTANSNQPQHF. The CDR3 DNA is TGTGCCCGGCTAGGCACAGCTAATAGCAATCAGCCCCAGCATTTT.

This clonotype was detected ten times or more. This chain uses TRBV28 with TRBJ1-2; a possible D gene is TRBD1 (5 bases). This CDR3 is 12 amino acids long. Trimming cost V 2 bases and J 7 bases, with 8 bases left between them. Germline V gives CDR1 MDHEN, CDR2 SYDVKM. This CDR3 reads CASSLKGSGYTF. In nucleotides, the CDR3 is TGTGCCAGCAGTTTAAAGGGGAGTGGCTACACCTTC.

This clonotype was counted between two and nine times. The chain recombines TRBV5-6 with TRBJ2-2; 7 bases match TRBD1. The length of the CDR3 is 15 residues. Trimming took 2 bases from V and 1 from J; bases not matched to a gene: 2. CDR1 SGHDT and CDR2 YYEEEE come from the germline V gene. Here the CDR3 reads CASSFGTENTGELFF. Here the CDR3 DNA reads TGTGCCAGCAGCTTCGGGACAGAGAACACCGGGGAGCTGTTTTTT.

The V and J genes are TRBV3-1 and TRBJ1-4; D is unclear. Trimming shortened V by 1 base and J by 7 bases, and 13 bases separated the two germline ends. The CDR3 has 15 amino acids. Germline V gene data show CDR1 as LGHDT and CDR2 as YNNKEL (reference sequence). The CDR3 DNA reads as TGTGCCAGCAGCCAAGTACGTGGGCCCGGTGAAAAACTGTTTTTT. It yields the protein CASSQVRGPGEKLFF.

The chain carries TRBV7-3 and TRBJ2-1, with 7 bases lining up with TRBD2. Germline loops: CDR1 SGHTA, CDR2 FQGTGA. The trim removed 5 bases at V and 0 bases at J, leaving 4 bases unmatched. This CDR3 comprises 15 residues. For the CDR3, the DNA is TGTGCCAGCAGCCAGCGGGAACGCTCCTACAATGAGCAGTTCTTC. Its translation is CASSQRERSYNEQFF. Full variable domain (remainder filled in from reference TRBV7-3 and TRBJ2-1): GAGVSQTPSNKVTEKGKYVELRCDPISGHTALYWYRQSLGQGPEFLIYFQGTGAADDSGLPNDRFFAVRPEGSVSTLKIQRTERGDSAVYLCASSQRERSYNEQFFGPGTRLTVL.